The 24 T cell receptor beta chains below all came from one sample that was sequenced in a study of blood T cell repertoires in COVID-19 (dated by TCRdb to about 2020). To prepare the library, the immunoSEQ multiplex PCR assay was applied. Imported from immuneACCESS, the table was reduced by TCRdb to in-frame sequences with V and J called. These copies leave out some clones; in studies compared against another copy, an unresolved V gene accounts for under half, and the cause of the remainder is not known. The sample has approximately 90,000 clones on record, about 83% of them singletons. The top ten constitute roughly 6.7% of the sample. Sample: peripheral blood. These receptors originate from a man aged 65-85 years with COVID-19, enrolled during active disease.

This clone occurred a few times. J is TRBJ2-5 and V is TRBV5-4, with TRBD2 matching 7 bases. CDR1 SGHNT and CDR2 YYREEE come from the germline V gene (reference sequence). J gave up 2 bases and V 1 base, and 5 bases lay outside the gene matches. The CDR3 spans 15 residues. This chain's CDR3 is CASSLSSGTQETQYF. The CDR3 bases are TGTGCCAGCAGCTTGTCTAGCGGCACACAAGAGACCCAGTACTTC.

This sequence joins TRBV11-2 and TRBJ1-1; a weak D match, TRBD1 (5 bases). Trimming stripped 6 bases from V and 3 bases from J, with 20 bases between. Germline CDR1 reads SGHAT; CDR2 reads FQNNGV. This CDR3 is built from 16 residues. For the CDR3, the DNA is TGTGCCAGCAGTCCCTCCCCGGGCAGGGCGGACACTGAAGCTTTCTTT. It codes for CASSPSPGRADTEAFF.

The count of this clone is one. V gene TRBV10-2 combines with J gene TRBJ2-1; TRBD2 matches 10 bases. Per germline, CDR1 WSHSY and CDR2 SAAADI. The CDR3 length is 14 residues. Losses at the gene ends were 8 bases for V and 6 bases for J; bases not matched to a gene: 7. In nucleotides, the CDR3 is TGCGCCAGCTCCCTAGCGGGAGATATCAATGAGCAGTTCTTC. Translation gives CASSLAGDINEQFF.

The chain links TRBV13 to TRBJ1-2; TRBD1 is a possible D gene (5 bases). The germline V and J ends were trimmed by 4 bases and 0 bases, with 12 bases remaining between them. Per the germline V gene, CDR1 is PRHDT and CDR2 is FYEKMQ (reference sequence). The length of the CDR3 is 15 residues. The CDR3 protein is CASSSGLQANYGYTF. CDR3 DNA: TGTGCCAGCAGCTCGGGACTGCAAGCTAACTATGGCTACACCTTC.

The rearrangement joins TRBV5-1 to TRBJ2-5; weak D call: TRBD2 (6 bases). The CDR3 sequence is 15 residues long. V was cut by 0 bases and J by 2 bases, with 11 bases left in between. Germline CDR1 is SGHRS and CDR2 is YFSETQ. CDR3 amino acids: CASSLGGVWQETQYF. The CDR3 DNA reads TGCGCCAGCAGCTTGGGGGGGGTCTGGCAAGAGACCCAGTACTTC.

The rearrangement links TRBV7-2 to TRBJ2-7, with 9 nucleotides matching TRBD1. Germline V gives CDR1 SGHTA, CDR2 FQGNSA. V lost 4 bases to trimming and J lost 7 bases; unmatched junction nucleotides: 11. The CDR3 is made up of 15 amino acids. The CDR3 sequence is CASSSRDRDLREQYF. In DNA, the CDR3 is TGTGCCAGCAGCTCGCGGGACAGGGACTTAAGGGAGCAGTACTTC.

This chain uses TRBV19 with TRBJ2-1, with 7 bases identical to TRBD2. Trimming cost V 5 bases and J 5 bases; bases outside gene matches: 9. Germline values: CDR1 LNHDA, CDR2 SQIVND (reference sequence). The CDR3 extends over 15 amino acids. CDR3 sequence: CASSRGASGNNEQFF. The CDR3 bases are TGTGCCAGTAGTCGTGGGGCTAGCGGTAACAATGAGCAGTTCTTC.

This clone was seen only once. The chain joins TRBV4-3 to TRBJ2-7; 10 positions match TRBD2. Trimming at V came to 0 bases and at J to 3 bases, leaving 11 bases not matched to a gene. Germline V gives CDR1 LGHNA, CDR2 YSLEER. This CDR3 is built from 18 residues. The CDR3: CASSQDYWVASGSYEQYF. The CDR3 DNA is TGCGCCAGCAGCCAAGACTACTGGGTGGCTAGCGGGAGCTACGAGCAGTACTTC.

V and J are TRBV30 and TRBJ1-1, with no clear D. The CDR3 has 16 residues. The V gene lost 0 bases and the J gene lost 6 bases, with 20 bases spanning the gap. Germline assignment: CDR1 GTSNPN and CDR2 SVGIG (reference sequence). CDR3 DNA: TGTGCCTGGAGTGTCGGTTTGGGTATCCGAGCGGCTGAAGCTTTCTTT. Its protein product is CAWSVGLGIRAAEAFF.

The chain has TRBV2 and TRBJ1-2; unclear D gene. Trimming shortened V by 4 bases and J by 4 bases, and 10 bases separated the two germline ends. Germline V gene lookup returns CDR1 SNHLY and CDR2 FYNNEI. The CDR3 runs 13 residues. CDR3 amino acids: CASSADGSYGYTF. Here the CDR3 DNA reads TGTGCCAGCAGTGCCGACGGGTCCTATGGCTACACCTTC.

This chain joins TRBV11-3 and TRBJ1-3; the D gene is possibly TRBD1 (6 bases). Germline V gene sequence: CDR1 SGHNT, CDR2 YENEEA. V gave up 6 bases and J gave up 2 bases, with 14 bases separating them. This CDR3 comprises 15 residues. CDR3 sequence reads: CASSYKGGTGNTIYF. For the CDR3, the DNA is TGTGCCAGCAGTTATAAAGGGGGTACTGGAAACACCATATATTTT.

The rearrangement uses TRBV5-1 and TRBJ1-1; TRBD1 aligns across 8 bases. Germline CDR1 reads SGHRS; CDR2 reads YFSETQ. The CDR3 totals 18 residues. With V trimmed by 0 bases and J by 0 bases, 10 bases remained unmatched. The CDR3, as DNA: TGCGCCAGCAGCTTGGGTCTTCGGACAGGGTTGATGAACACTGAAGCTTTCTTT. Translated, it gives CASSLGLRTGLMNTEAFF.

This chain joins TRBV7-2 and TRBJ1-1; no clear D. V lost 2 bases to trimming and J lost 5 bases, with 6 bases between them. CDR1 and CDR2 from the germline V gene are SGHTA and FQGNSA. The CDR3 loop spans 12 amino acids. The CDR3 DNA reads TGTGCCAGCAGCTTATTCAGGACTGAAGCTTTCTTT. Translating gives CASSLFRTEAFF.

The CDR3 here is CASTRTPRETQYF. The CDR3 DNA is TGTGCCAGCACGAGGACACCGAGGGAGACCCAGTACTTC. The rearrangement links TRBV6-5 to TRBJ2-5; the D gene is possibly TRBD1 (5 bases). The CDR3 extends over 13 amino acids. Trimming cost V 7 bases and J 5 bases, with 14 bases left between them. Germline V gene lookup returns CDR1 MNHEY and CDR2 SVGAGI.

The chain joins TRBV7-8 to TRBJ2-1, with a weak D call TRBD1 (6 bases). This CDR3 comprises 18 residues. Trimming left V 1 base short and J 4 bases short, with 20 bases between. The germline gives CDR1 SGHVS, CDR2 FQNEAQ. This chain's CDR3 is CASSLGFRGRALYNEQFF. CDR3 DNA: TGTGCCAGCAGCTTAGGTTTCAGGGGCCGAGCTCTATACAATGAGCAGTTCTTC.

This clone appeared once. The chain recombines TRBV7-9 with TRBJ2-3; TRBD1 matches 11 bases. From germline, CDR1 is SEHNR and CDR2 FQNEAQ (reference sequence). The CDR3 loop spans 16 amino acids. Trimming at V came to 5 bases and at J to 2 bases, leaving 6 bases not matched to a gene. The CDR3 protein is CASSQGQGAVTDTQYF. In DNA form, the CDR3 reads TGTGCCAGCAGCCAAGGACAGGGGGCCGTCACAGATACGCAGTATTTT.

In DNA, the CDR3 is TGTGCCAGCAGCCCCACAGGCTCCGAAGGCTACACCTTC. Amino acid sequence: CASSPTGSEGYTF. The genes are TRBV6-2 or TRBV6-3 and TRBJ1-2; a weak D match, TRBD1 (5 bases). The V end was cut by 6 bases, the J end by 8 bases, with 16 bases between. CDR3 length equals 13 residues. The germline V gene encodes CDR1 MNHEY and CDR2 SVGEGT.

In its sample, this clone was seen a few times. The genes are TRBV5-1 and TRBJ1-2, with no clear D. Germline V CDR1 and CDR2: SGHRS, YFSETQ. This CDR3 spans 13 amino acids. The V end was cut by 4 bases, the J end by 1 base, with 8 bases between. The CDR3 bases are TGCGCCAGCAGCGTGAACAGTAACTATGGCTACACCTTC. Protein product: CASSVNSNYGYTF. The complete variable domain, with remaining parts taken from reference TRBV5-1 and TRBJ1-2, reads KAGVTQTPRYLIKTRGQQVTLSCSPISGHRSVSWYQQTPGQGLQFLFEYFSETQRNKGNFPGRFSGRQFSNSRSEMNVSTLELGDSALYLCASSVNSNYGYTFGSGTRLTVV.

The V and J genes are TRBV7-3 and TRBJ1-1; 7 bases line up with TRBD1. Trimming took 3 bases from V and 3 from J; bases not matched to a gene: 1. CDR1 SGHTA and CDR2 FQGTGA come from the germline V gene. This CDR3 contains 13 residues. CDR3 nucleotide sequence: TGTGCCAGCAGCTTCGGGACAGACACTGAAGCTTTCTTT. It translates to CASSFGTDTEAFF.

The chain employs TRBV9 and TRBJ1-2, with 9 bases matching TRBD1. After removal of 4 bases from V and 8 bases from J, the junction contained 21 bases not matched to a gene. The CDR3 covers 18 residues. Germline V CDR1 and CDR2: SGDLS, YYNGEE. The CDR3 DNA reads TGTGCCAGCAGCCCCTCGGAGGGACAGGGTAATCTCCCACGCGGCTACACCTTC. Its translation: CASSPSEGQGNLPRGYTF.

The chain combines TRBV6-1 with TRBJ1-4; the match to TRBD1 covers 7 bases. Germline V gene sequence: CDR1 MNHNS, CDR2 SASEGT. The CDR3 extends over 15 amino acids. The trim removed 2 bases at V and 8 bases at J, leaving 8 bases unmatched. The CDR3 coding sequence is TGTGCCAGCAGTGAATTAACAGGGGTGGAGGAAAAACTGTTTTTT. Amino acid sequence: CASSELTGVEEKLFF.

The chain has TRBV6-2 or TRBV6-3 and TRBJ2-5; weak D call: TRBD2 (6 bases). CDR3 size: 20 residues. Trimming pared 2 bases from V and 7 bases from J, leaving 32 bases between. Germline values: CDR1 MNHEY, CDR2 SVGEGT. CDR3 DNA: TGTGCCAGCAGTTACGACTGGGAGGCCACGAGGGGTCTAAGGGTTGGGACCCAGTACTTC. The encoded protein is CASSYDWEATRGLRVGTQYF.

The rearrangement uses TRBV18 and TRBJ1-6; D is unclear. Germline V CDR1 and CDR2: KGHSH, LQKENI. Between the trimmed V and J ends, which lost 3 bases and 5 bases, there was a span of 8 bases. This CDR3 is 14 amino acids long. CDR3 sequence (DNA): TGTGCCAGCTCACCCCGGGTTAATAATTCACCCCTCCACTTT. This gives the protein CASSPRVNNSPLHF.

This rearrangement joins TRBV6-5 to TRBJ1-5, with 7 bases aligning to TRBD1. Germline assignment: CDR1 MNHEY and CDR2 SVGAGI. CDR3 length: 15 amino acids. The V gene end was trimmed by 8 bases and the J gene end by 1 base; junction bases not matched to a gene: 8. The CDR3 bases are TGTGCCAGCTTGGGCAGGGGGATAAGCAATCAGCCCCAGCATTTT. This sequence encodes CASLGRGISNQPQHF.